What follows are 9 T cell receptor beta chains derived from one specimen sequenced in a study of T-cell reconstitution after alpha-beta-depleted transplantation in children. TCRbeta library preparation incorporated unique molecular identifiers. TCRdb independently ran MiXCR on the PCR reads; one entry per CDR3 protein. The sample records 530,000 or so distinct CDR3 sequences, 25% to 30% being singletons. The sample in question was PBMCs, obtained before TCRalphabeta/CD19-depleted stem cell transplant. All receptors derive from a boy under three years old with Wiskott-Aldrich syndrome, due to receive a stem cell transplant.

This clonotype came up a few times. The gene calls are TRBV5-1 and TRBJ2-3; 9 bases agree with TRBD2. With V trimmed by 6 bases and J by 1 base, 3 bases remained unmatched. The V gene's germline CDR1 is SGHRS and CDR2 YFSETQ. The CDR3 has 14 amino acids. The CDR3 loop is CASTKREGTDTQYF. CDR3 nucleotides: TGCGCCAGCACCAAGCGGGAGGGCACAGATACGCAGTATTTT.

The chain links TRBV19 to TRBJ1-1; the D gene is possibly TRBD1 (5 bases). The CDR3 consists of 15 residues. Germline loops: CDR1 LNHDA, CDR2 SQIVND (reference sequence). The V gene lost 1 base and the J gene lost 0 bases, with 9 bases spanning the gap. CDR3 residues: CASSIARVMNTEAFF. The CDR3 nucleotides read TGTGCCAGTAGTATAGCCAGGGTTATGAACACTGAAGCTTTCTTT.

This chain connects TRBV7-8 to TRBJ2-2; the match to TRBD2 covers 7 bases. CDR1 is SGHVS, CDR2 FQNEAQ, per germline. Unmatched junction bases numbered 5, after V lost 4 bases and J lost 3 bases. The CDR3 extends over 15 amino acids. This CDR3 is CASSSRRGDTGELFF. For the CDR3, the DNA is TGTGCCAGCAGCTCAAGACGGGGGGACACCGGGGAGCTGTTTTTT.

This sequence joins TRBV2 and TRBJ2-5, with TRBD2 matching over 7 bases. The germline gives CDR1 SNHLY, CDR2 FYNNEI. The CDR3 contains 14 residues. Unmatched junction bases numbered 9, after V lost 7 bases and J lost 4 bases. The CDR3 DNA reads as TGTGCCAGCATCCTAGCGGAGGACTTAGAGACCCAGTACTTC. Encoded protein: CASILAEDLETQYF.

This chain joins TRBV20-1 and TRBJ2-5; TRBD2 aligns across 13 bases. Trimming cost V 0 bases and J 5 bases; bases outside gene matches: 12. The CDR3 totals 18 residues. Germline CDR1 DFQATT, CDR2 SNEGSKA (reference sequence). The CDR3 is CSARDSGGLAGVRETQYF. CDR3 coding DNA: TGCAGTGCTAGAGATTCCGGAGGACTAGCGGGAGTTAGGGAGACCCAGTACTTC.

This clonotype showed up just a few times. This chain links TRBV5-5 with TRBJ2-7, with a tentative D call TRBD1 (5 bases). V was shortened by 2 bases and J by 2 bases, with 11 bases between the two germline ends. In germline, CDR1 is SGHKS, CDR2 YYEKEE (reference sequence). This CDR3 has 14 amino acids. The CDR3 nucleotides read TGTGCCAGCAGCTTATGGGGCAGTGCCTACGAGCAGTACTTC. Translating it yields CASSLWGSAYEQYF. The whole variable domain, remainder taken from reference TRBV5-5 and TRBJ2-7, is DAGVTQSPTHLIKTRGQQVTLRCSPISGHKSVSWYQQVLGQGPQFIFQYYEKEERGRGNFPDRFSARQFPNYSSELNVNALLLGDSALYLCASSLWGSAYEQYFGPGTRLTVT.

This clonotype was counted only a few times. The chain links TRBV27 to TRBJ2-1; D perhaps matches TRBD1 (7 bases). The germline V gene encodes CDR1 MNHEY and CDR2 SMNVEV (reference sequence). The CDR3 runs 15 residues. V lost 4 bases, J lost 6 bases, and 16 bases lay in between. The CDR3 region has the DNA TGTGCCAGCAGTTGGAGGGGGCCTCCTTTCAATGAGCAGTTCTTC. It specifies CASSWRGPPFNEQFF.

This clonotype was seen more than once but under ten times. The CDR3 DNA is TGCGCCAGCAGTACAGGGGGCCAAAATTCACCCCTCCACTTT. Translation: CASSTGGQNSPLHF. V is TRBV5-1 and J is TRBJ1-6; 9 positions match TRBD1. Losses at the gene ends were 5 bases for V and 7 bases for J; bases not matched to a gene: 4. The germline V gene encodes CDR1 SGHRS and CDR2 YFSETQ. This CDR3 is 14 amino acids long.

The chain is built from TRBV7-8 and TRBJ2-1; D not certain. This CDR3 region has 13 residues. Trimming pared 5 bases from V and 4 bases from J, leaving 9 bases between. Per the germline V gene, CDR1 is SGHVS and CDR2 is FQNEAQ. The CDR3, as DNA: TGTGCCAGCAGCCCGCGGTGGTACAATGAGCAGTTCTTC. This gives the protein CASSPRWYNEQFF.